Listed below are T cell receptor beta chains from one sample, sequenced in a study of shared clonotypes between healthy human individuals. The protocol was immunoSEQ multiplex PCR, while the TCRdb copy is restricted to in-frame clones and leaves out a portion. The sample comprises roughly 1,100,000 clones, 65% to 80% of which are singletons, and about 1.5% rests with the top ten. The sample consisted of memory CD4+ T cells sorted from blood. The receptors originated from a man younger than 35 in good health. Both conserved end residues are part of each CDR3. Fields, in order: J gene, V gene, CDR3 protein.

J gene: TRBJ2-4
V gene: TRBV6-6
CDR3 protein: CASSPGQGVTKNIQYF

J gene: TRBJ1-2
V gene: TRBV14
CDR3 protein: CASSQGGIHYGYTF

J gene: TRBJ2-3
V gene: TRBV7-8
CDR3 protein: CASSLGWLAGSADTQYF

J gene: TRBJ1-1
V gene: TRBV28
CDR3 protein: CASSLWTVDTEAFF

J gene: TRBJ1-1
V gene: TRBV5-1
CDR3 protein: CASSSISTGKWVNTEAFF

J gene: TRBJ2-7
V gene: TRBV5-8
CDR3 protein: CASSLGGQAREQYF

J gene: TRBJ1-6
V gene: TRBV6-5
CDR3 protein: CASSRTGEDSPLHF

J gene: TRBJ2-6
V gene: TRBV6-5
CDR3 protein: CASSSNRDSGANVLTF

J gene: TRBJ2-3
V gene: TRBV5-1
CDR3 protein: CASSLDGIRTDTQYF

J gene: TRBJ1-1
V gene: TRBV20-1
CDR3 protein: CSARDGAEAFF

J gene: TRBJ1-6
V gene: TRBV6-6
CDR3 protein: CASSYGGTENSPLHF

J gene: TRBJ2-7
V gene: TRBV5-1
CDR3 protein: CASSWTVGSSYEQYF

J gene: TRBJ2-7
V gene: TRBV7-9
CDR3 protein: CASSQTGTRRNEQYF

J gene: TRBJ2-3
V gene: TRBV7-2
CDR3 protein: CASSLAGASGRTDTQYF

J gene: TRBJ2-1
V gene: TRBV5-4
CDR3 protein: CASSRDRYSYNEQFF

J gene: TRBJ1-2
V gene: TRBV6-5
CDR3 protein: CASSLRGGGYTF

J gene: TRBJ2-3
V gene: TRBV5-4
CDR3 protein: CASSLPSGDTQYF

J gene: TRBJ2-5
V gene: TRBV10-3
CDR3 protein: CAINSGGAEGETQYF

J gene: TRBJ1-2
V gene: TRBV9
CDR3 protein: CASSVERGPYGYTF

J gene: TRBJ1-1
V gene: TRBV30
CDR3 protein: CAWTRGLGLEAFF